This is a list of T cell receptor beta chains from one sample in a study of shared T cell receptors in the human thymus. Method: immunoSEQ multiplex PCR; TCRdb's copy keeps in-frame clones and lacks some. Altogether around 340,000 clones are present, approximately 95% being singletons, with the ten largest covering approximately 0.02%. The sample comprised thymocytes. These receptors originate from a human donor. Each CDR3 is given with its conserved first and last residue. Fields, in order: V gene, J gene, clone size, D gene, CDR3 protein, CDR3 DNA. D genes are given only for firm matches. Clone size appears in some rows only: once, few, many, or a class for an expanded clone.

TRBV6-6	TRBJ2-1	.	.	CASSPPETRLYNEQFF	TGTGCCAGCAGTCCGCCGGAGACTAGGCTCTACAATGAGCAGTTCTTC
TRBV5-1	TRBJ2-5	.	.	CASSLRGGLPQETQYF	TGCGCCAGCAGCTTGAGGGGCGGACTACCTCAAGAGACCCAGTACTTC
TRBV19	TRBJ1-5	.	.	CASSTGTRRLSNQPQHF	TGTGCCAGTAGTACCGGGACAAGAAGACTTAGCAATCAGCCCCAGCATTTT
TRBV29-1	TRBJ1-2	.	.	CSVERGGGTNYGYTF	TGCAGCGTTGAAAGGGGCGGTGGAACTAACTATGGCTACACCTTC
TRBV27	TRBJ2-7	.	.	CASSLSFGGAGPHEQYF	TGTGCCAGCAGTTTATCGTTCGGTGGGGCAGGGCCCCACGAGCAGTACTTC
TRBV28	TRBJ1-3	.	.	CASLNIGPSGNTIYF	TGTGCCAGCCTTAACATAGGACCCTCTGGAAACACCATATATTTT
TRBV19	TRBJ1-1	.	.	CASSIRTHTEAFF	TGTGCCAGTAGTATTAGGACCCACACTGAAGCTTTCTTT
TRBV4-2	TRBJ2-1	.	TRBD2	CASSQRITSAECYEQFF	TGTGCCAGCAGCCAAAGGATTACTAGCGCAGAGTGTTATGAGCAGTTCTTC
TRBV7-9	TRBJ2-2	.	.	CASSLGPTGEAGELFF	TGTGCCAGCAGCTTAGGCCCCACAGGGGAGGCCGGGGAGCTGTTTTTT
TRBV7-2	TRBJ2-1	.	.	CASSSSAGPYNEQFF	TGTGCCAGCAGCTCTAGCGCCGGCCCCTACAATGAGCAGTTCTTC
TRBV5-1	TRBJ2-7	once	.	CASKPIQGSRGGEQYF	TGCGCCAGCAAACCAATACAGGGGTCCCGGGGAGGCGAGCAGTACTTC
TRBV4-3	TRBJ2-5	.	TRBD2	CASSRINTRAGVGETQYF	TGCGCCAGCAGCCGGATTAATACGAGGGCGGGAGTTGGAGAGACCCAGTACTTC
TRBV27	TRBJ1-2	few	.	CASSANSVSNYGYTF	TGTGCCAGCAGTGCAAACAGCGTATCTAACTATGGCTACACCTTC
TRBV7-9	TRBJ2-7	.	.	CASSLGSRTVGSYEQYF	TGTGCCAGCAGCTTAGGATCCCGGACAGTGGGGTCCTACGAGCAGTACTTC
TRBV28	TRBJ1-1	.	.	CASSPLLKTGSNTEAFF	TGTGCCAGCAGTCCTCTGTTAAAAACAGGTTCGAACACTGAAGCTTTCTTT
TRBV27	TRBJ2-1	.	TRBD2	CASSSRRSRTSGPNEQFF	TGTGCCAGCAGTTCCCGACGGAGCAGGACTAGCGGTCCCAATGAGCAGTTCTTC
TRBV30	TRBJ2-7	.	TRBD1	CAWSVGQNNSYEQYF	TGTGCCTGGAGTGTGGGACAGAACAACTCCTACGAGCAGTACTTC
TRBV28	TRBJ1-4	.	.	CASSYSRYHEKLFF	TGTGCCAGCAGCTACAGCCGATACCATGAAAAACTGTTTTTT
TRBV2	TRBJ2-7	.	.	CASIRLDSYEQYF	TGTGCCAGCATTAGATTGGATTCCTACGAGCAGTACTTC
TRBV6-1	TRBJ2-7	few	.	CASSDLTSYEQYF	TGTGCCAGCAGTGATCTTACCAGTTACGAGCAGTACTTC
TRBV28	TRBJ2-7	.	.	CASSALGPSYEQYF	TGTGCCAGCAGTGCGTTAGGACCTTCCTACGAGCAGTACTTC
TRBV4-1	TRBJ2-3	.	.	CASSQDVDSTDTQYF	TGCGCCAGCAGCCAAGACGTGGATAGCACAGATACGCAGTATTTT
TRBV28	TRBJ2-2	.	.	CASSLCLHSVGSHYQNMGELFF	TGTGCCAGCAGTTTATGCTTACACTCCGTCGGAAGCCACTATCAAAATATGGGGGAGCTGTTTTTT
TRBV2	TRBJ1-2	.	.	CASSESPRTPRGDGYTF	TGTGCCAGCAGTGAGTCCCCCCGGACACCGCGGGGAGATGGCTACACCTTC
TRBV6-6	TRBJ1-5	few	.	CASKTSGQPQHF	TGTGCCAGCAAAACCTCGGGTCAGCCCCAGCATTTT
TRBV29-1	TRBJ2-1	.	TRBD2	CSVRGRTSGSYNEQFF	TGCAGCGTGAGGGGCCGGACTAGCGGATCCTACAATGAGCAGTTCTTC
TRBV18	TRBJ1-2	few	TRBD1	CASSPRTGGIYGYTF	TGTGCCAGCTCACCTCGGACAGGGGGCATCTATGGCTACACCTTC
TRBV7-9	TRBJ1-2	.	TRBD1	CASSSGTGDYGYTF	TGTGCCAGCAGCTCCGGGACAGGGGACTATGGCTACACCTTC
TRBV27	TRBJ2-1	.	TRBD1	CASGNRDRENEQFF	TGTGCCAGCGGAAACCGGGACAGAGAGAATGAGCAGTTCTTC
TRBV4-3	TRBJ2-7	once	.	CASSQEGGNSYEQYF	TGCGCCAGCAGCCAAGAAGGAGGTAACTCCTACGAGCAGTACTTC
TRBV12-1	TRBJ2-7	.	.	CASSHPQREGAYEQYF	TGTGCCAGCAGCCACCCCCAGCGGGAGGGCGCCTACGAGCAGTACTTC
TRBV28	TRBJ1-1	.	.	CASSFGGVGGTEAFF	TGTGCCAGCAGTTTCGGCGGGGTTGGAGGCACTGAAGCTTTCTTT
TRBV5-4	TRBJ2-7	.	TRBD1	CASSLAPFTGGAVYEQYF	TGTGCCAGCAGCTTGGCCCCCTTTACAGGGGGCGCGGTCTACGAGCAGTACTTC
TRBV6-1	TRBJ2-3	.	TRBD2	CASSEARLAGGSTDTQYF	TGTGCCAGCAGTGAAGCGAGGCTAGCGGGAGGAAGCACAGATACGCAGTATTTT
TRBV5-4	TRBJ1-2	.	.	CASSRKGLNYGYTF	TGTGCCAGCAGCCGGAAGGGGCTTAACTATGGCTACACCTTC
TRBV6-1	TRBJ2-3	.	TRBD2	CASSELRLAEYTDTQYF	TGTGCCAGCAGTGAACTCCGACTAGCGGAATACACAGATACGCAGTATTTT
TRBV4-2	TRBJ2-1	.	.	CASSQPPQRTSYNEQFF	TGTGCCAGCAGCCAACCCCCTCAGCGGACTTCCTACAATGAGCAGTTCTTC
TRBV7-9	TRBJ2-1	.	.	CASSLASQRNRDNEQFF	TGTGCCAGCAGCTTAGCGAGCCAAAGGAATAGGGACAATGAGCAGTTCTTC
TRBV25-1	TRBJ2-2	.	TRBD2	CASKPSGSYTGELFF	TGTGCCAGCAAACCTAGCGGGAGTTACACCGGGGAGCTGTTTTTT
TRBV5-4	TRBJ2-3	once	TRBD2	CASSLVGRAADTQYF	TGTGCCAGCAGCTTGGTCGGGAGGGCCGCAGATACGCAGTATTTT
TRBV19	TRBJ1-2	.	.	CASRVGQNYGYTF	TGTGCCAGTAGGGTCGGACAGAACTATGGCTACACCTTC
TRBV29-1	TRBJ2-7	.	.	CSVFAVAARRAYEQYF	TGCAGCGTTTTTGCAGTAGCGGCCCGAAGGGCCTACGAGCAGTACTTC
TRBV7-8	TRBJ1-3	.	.	CASSFRPVNGSGNTIYF	TGTGCCAGCAGCTTTAGGCCGGTCAATGGGAGCGGAAACACCATATATTTT
TRBV28	TRBJ2-7	once	.	CASRPRLVPQGQYF	TGTGCCAGCAGACCCAGACTAGTACCACAGGGGCAGTACTTC
TRBV6-5	TRBJ2-3	.	.	CASSSFTDTQYF	TGTGCCAGCAGTTCCTTTACAGATACGCAGTATTTT
TRBV6-5	TRBJ1-1	.	TRBD1	CASRDRGRRAFF	TGTGCCAGCCGGGACAGGGGGCGGAGAGCTTTCTTT
TRBV4-2	TRBJ2-4	.	TRBD1	CASSQDDRGRGNIQYF	TGTGCCAGCAGCCAAGACGACAGGGGGCGCGGAAACATTCAGTACTTC
TRBV7-2	TRBJ2-1	.	.	CASSLEAHPSSYNEQFF	TGTGCCAGCAGCTTAGAGGCCCACCCCAGCTCCTACAATGAGCAGTTCTTC
TRBV27	TRBJ2-7	once	TRBD2	CASSLELAGVREQYF	TGTGCCAGCAGTTTAGAACTAGCGGGAGTACGCGAGCAGTACTTC
TRBV4-1	TRBJ2-1	.	TRBD2	CASSQDSLAEKYNEQFF	TGCGCCAGCAGCCAAGATTCACTAGCGGAGAAGTACAATGAGCAGTTCTTC
TRBV27	TRBJ2-1	.	.	CASSLMGGPYNEQFF	TGTGCCAGCAGTTTGATGGGGGGGCCCTACAATGAGCAGTTCTTC
TRBV27	TRBJ2-2	.	TRBD1	CASSLFRDRGIGELFF	TGTGCCAGCAGTTTATTCCGGGACAGGGGGATTGGGGAGCTGTTTTTT
TRBV14	TRBJ1-2	.	.	CASSQLEEVYGYTF	TGTGCCAGCAGCCAATTGGAGGAGGTCTATGGCTACACCTTC
TRBV19	TRBJ1-2	.	TRBD1	CASKPHRGTNYGYTF	TGTGCCAGTAAGCCTCACAGGGGGACTAACTATGGCTACACCTTC
TRBV28	TRBJ2-5	once	.	CASSGPQARPYLKGETQYF	TGTGCCAGCAGTGGACCTCAGGCCCGGCCCTACTTAAAAGGAGAGACCCAGTACTTC
TRBV4-3	TRBJ2-5	.	TRBD2	CASSQVLLADGETQYF	TGCGCCAGCAGCCAGGTCCTTCTAGCGGACGGGGAGACCCAGTACTTC
TRBV7-2	TRBJ2-7	.	.	CASSLAKGSPTPYEQYF	TGTGCCAGCAGCTTAGCAAAGGGCAGCCCTACGCCCTACGAGCAGTACTTC